This entry concerns a single T cell receptor (beta chain). The data are from a study of technical replicates of blood from a few donors. TCRdb's copy holds only in-frame clones and misses some; the assay was immunoSEQ multiplex PCR. The data hold roughly 81,000 clones, with about 97% observed a single time. Germline CDR1 and CDR2: MNHEY and SMNVEV (reference sequence). Trimming took 0 bases from V and 5 from J, leaving 13 bases between them. The CDR3 is 15 residues long. This TCR was recovered from a human donor in good health. Sequences were obtained from T cells isolated from PBMCs. V gene TRBV27 combines with J gene TRBJ1-1, with D perhaps matching TRBD1 (5 bases). CDR3 DNA: TGTGCCAGCAGTTTATCGAATCAGGGTGGGACTGAAGCTTTCTTT. It codes for CASSLSNQGGTEAFF.